This is a list of T cell receptor beta chains from one sample in a study of blood T cells in healthy people across ages. TCRdb reprocessed the 5' RACE reads with MiXCR, giving one entry per CDR3 protein. Among some 1.4 million distinct CDR3 sequences listed, approximately 38% were seen once. The sequenced sample consisted of blood. The source is a woman aged 18-29 years in good health. Each CDR3 is given with its conserved first and last residue. D genes are given only for firm matches. Some rows have no size entry. The others give once, few or many, or a class for an expanded clone.

V	D	J	length	size	DNA	CDR3
TRBV9	NA	TRBJ2-3	15	few	TGTGCCAGCACTCCCCCGGAGGGTTCGGTAGATACGCAGTATTTT	CASTPPEGSVDTQYF
TRBV20-1	NA	TRBJ2-3	13	NA	TGCAGTGCTTACGGCCCTCGGACAGATACGCAGTATTTT	CSAYGPRTDTQYF
TRBV20-1	TRBD2	TRBJ2-7	14	NA	TGCAGTGCCGATCCGGGACTAGCGGGTTACGAGCAGTACTTC	CSADPGLAGYEQYF
TRBV14	NA	TRBJ2-7	16	few	TGTGCCAGCAGCCAAGATTTCAGTACAGACTCCTACGAGCAGTACTTC	CASSQDFSTDSYEQYF
TRBV11-2	TRBD2	TRBJ2-1	17	few	TGTGCCAGCAGCTTAGCTACCGGGACTAGCGGGATGGTTGAGCAGTTCTTC	CASSLATGTSGMVEQFF
TRBV9	NA	TRBJ2-5	16	NA	TGTGCCAGCAGCTCCTACACTAGTAGGACCGTAGAGACCCAGTACTTC	CASSSYTSRTVETQYF
TRBV5-6	TRBD1	TRBJ2-6	17	NA	TGTGCCAGCACCCTATGGGACAGAGTCTCTGGGGCCAACGTCCTGACTTTC	CASTLWDRVSGANVLTF
TRBV5-1	TRBD1	TRBJ1-2	13	NA	TGCGCCAGCGGGGAGACAGGGACCTATGGCTACACCTTC	CASGETGTYGYTF
TRBV19	TRBD2	TRBJ2-1	18	NA	TGTGCCAGTAGTCCCTACTCCCGACTAGCGGGAGAGGCCAATGAGCAGTTCTTC	CASSPYSRLAGEANEQFF
TRBV20-1	NA	TRBJ1-2	14	NA	TGCAGTGCTACTGGAACGGGACAAAACTATGGCTACACCTTC	CSATGTGQNYGYTF
TRBV20-1	TRBD2	TRBJ2-1	20	NA	TGCAGTGCTAGCAATTTCCCCCGGACTAGCGGGAGGTGGGGGCACAATGAGCAGTTCTTC	CSASNFPRTSGRWGHNEQFF
TRBV7-9	NA	TRBJ2-1	12	many	TGTGCCAGCAGCTTAGACAGCGATGAGCAGTTCTTC	CASSLDSDEQFF
TRBV2	NA	TRBJ1-5	16	few	TGTGCCAGCAGGGGAATTGGGGTATACCCCAATCAGCCCCAGCATTTT	CASRGIGVYPNQPQHF
TRBV2	NA	TRBJ1-2	11	once	TGTGCCAGCAGGGGGGAGGGTGGCTACACCTTC	CASRGEGGYTF
TRBV29-1	TRBD2	TRBJ2-5	15	NA	TGCAGCCTCTCTCGAGGCGGGGGACCACAAGAGACCCAGTACTTC	CSLSRGGGPQETQYF
TRBV29-1	TRBD1	TRBJ1-4	14	few	TGCAGCGTTGAGTGGACAGGGGGAACACGAAAACTGTTTTTT	CSVEWTGGTRKLFF
TRBV27	NA	TRBJ2-3	13	NA	TGTGCCAGCACTGCCCGGGTCACAGATACGCAGTATTTT	CASTARVTDTQYF
TRBV2	TRBD1	TRBJ2-5	15	NA	TGTGCCAGCACAGGACAGGGTTTGATCGGAGAGACCCAGTACTTC	CASTGQGLIGETQYF
TRBV7-9	NA	TRBJ2-7	15	NA	TGTGCCAGCAGCTTAGGGGGACTGGTAACCTACGAGCAGTACTTC	CASSLGGLVTYEQYF
TRBV30	NA	TRBJ1-2	16	NA	TGTGCCTGGGGAAGCTGGGGGGACGACCAAAACTATGGCTACACCTTC	CAWGSWGDDQNYGYTF
TRBV2	NA	TRBJ1-4	16	NA	TGTGCCAGCAGAGAGACAGCGACTGCCCAAAATGAAAAACTGTTTTTT	CASRETATAQNEKLFF
TRBV2	TRBD1	TRBJ2-2	16	NA	TGTGCCATCAGGAAGGGACAGGGTGAGAACACCGGGGAGCTGTTTTTT	CAIRKGQGENTGELFF
TRBV30	NA	TRBJ2-3	10	NA	TGTGCCTGGTCGGAAAATACGCAGTATTTT	CAWSENTQYF
TRBV12-3/TRBV12-4	TRBD2	TRBJ2-3	17	NA	TGTGCCAGCAGGCCCAGGACTAGCGGGACGAGCACAGATACGCAGTATTTT	CASRPRTSGTSTDTQYF
TRBV6-1	NA	TRBJ2-3	15	NA	TGTGCCAGCAGGATACCGGGACGTCTCACAGATACGCAGTATTTT	CASRIPGRLTDTQYF
TRBV25-1	TRBD1	TRBJ2-7	12	few	TGTGCCAGCAGTGGGACAGGGGTCGAGCAGTACTTC	CASSGTGVEQYF
TRBV7-9	NA	TRBJ2-5	14	NA	TGTGCCAGCAGCTTCAGGGGTCAGCAGGAGACCCAGTACTTC	CASSFRGQQETQYF
TRBV10-3	NA	TRBJ1-2	11	NA	TGTGCCATCAGTCCTAACTATGGCTACACCTTC	CAISPNYGYTF
TRBV12-3/TRBV12-4	NA	TRBJ2-3	11	NA	TGTGCCAGCCTAAGAACAGATGCGCAATATTTT	CASLRTDAQYF
TRBV20-1	NA	TRBJ2-5	16	few	TGCAGTGCTAGACGGCTAGCTGTTTCAGGGCAAGAGACCCAGTACTTC	CSARRLAVSGQETQYF
TRBV29-1	TRBD2	TRBJ2-7	16	few	TGCAGCGTTGAAGATCAAACTAGCGGGAAGGACTACGAGCAGTACTTC	CSVEDQTSGKDYEQYF
TRBV18	NA	TRBJ2-1	18	NA	TGTGCCAGCTCACCAGGTCGAGCCTCCCGAACAACCTACAATGAGCAGTTCTTC	CASSPGRASRTTYNEQFF
TRBV4-1	NA	TRBJ2-3	17	few	TGCGCCAGCAGCCAGGAGGGGGGGAGCGGGAGCACAGATACGCAGTATTTT	CASSQEGGSGSTDTQYF